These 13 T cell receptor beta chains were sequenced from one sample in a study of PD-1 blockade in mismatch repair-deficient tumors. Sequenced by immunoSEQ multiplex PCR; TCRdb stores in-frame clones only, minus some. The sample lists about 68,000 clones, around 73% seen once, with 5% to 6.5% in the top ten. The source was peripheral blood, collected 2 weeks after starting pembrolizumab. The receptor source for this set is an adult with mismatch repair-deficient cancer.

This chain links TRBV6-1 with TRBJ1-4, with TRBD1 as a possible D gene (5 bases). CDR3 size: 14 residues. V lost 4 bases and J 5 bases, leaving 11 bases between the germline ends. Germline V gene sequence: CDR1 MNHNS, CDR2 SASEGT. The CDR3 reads CASSVSRGNEKLFF. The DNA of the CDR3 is TGTGCCAGCAGTGTAAGTCGGGGGAATGAAAAACTGTTTTTT.

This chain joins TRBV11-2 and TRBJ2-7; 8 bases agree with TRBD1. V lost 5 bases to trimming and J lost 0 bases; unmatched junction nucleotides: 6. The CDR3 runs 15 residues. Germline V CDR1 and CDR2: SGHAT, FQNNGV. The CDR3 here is CASSPLRGPSYEQYF. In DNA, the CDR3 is TGTGCCAGCAGCCCCCTCAGGGGGCCCTCCTACGAGCAGTACTTC.

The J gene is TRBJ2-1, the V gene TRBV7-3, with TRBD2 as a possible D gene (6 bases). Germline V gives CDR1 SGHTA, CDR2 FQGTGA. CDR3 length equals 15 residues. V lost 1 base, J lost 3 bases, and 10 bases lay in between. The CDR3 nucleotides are TGTGCCAGCAGCTTAAGCGGGGCTCTCTACAATGAGCAGTTCTTC. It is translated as CASSLSGALYNEQFF.

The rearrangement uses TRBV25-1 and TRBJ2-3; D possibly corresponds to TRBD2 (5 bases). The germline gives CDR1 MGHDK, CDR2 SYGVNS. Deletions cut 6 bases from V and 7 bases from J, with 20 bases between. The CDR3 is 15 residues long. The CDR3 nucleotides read TGTGCCAGCAGCCGAGGCGGCGGGCCGGTTTATACGCAGTATTTT. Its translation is CASSRGGGPVYTQYF.

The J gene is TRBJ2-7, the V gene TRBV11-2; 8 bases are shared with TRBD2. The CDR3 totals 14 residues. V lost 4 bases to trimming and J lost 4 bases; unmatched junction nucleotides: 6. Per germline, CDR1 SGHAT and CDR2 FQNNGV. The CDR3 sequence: CASSSRTSSYEQYF. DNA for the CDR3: TGTGCCAGCAGCTCCCGGACTAGCAGTTACGAGCAGTACTTC.

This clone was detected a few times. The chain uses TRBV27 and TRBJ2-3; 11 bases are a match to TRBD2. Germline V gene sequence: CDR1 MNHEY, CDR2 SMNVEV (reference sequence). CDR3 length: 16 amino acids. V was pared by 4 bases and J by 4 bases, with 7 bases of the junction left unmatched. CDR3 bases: TGTGCCAGCAGTTCCTCGACTAGCGGGACCGCAGATACGCAGTATTTT. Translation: CASSSSTSGTADTQYF.

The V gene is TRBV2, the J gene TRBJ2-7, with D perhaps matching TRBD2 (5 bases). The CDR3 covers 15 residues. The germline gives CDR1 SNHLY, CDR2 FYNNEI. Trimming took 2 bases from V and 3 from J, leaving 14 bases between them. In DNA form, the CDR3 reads TGTGCCAGCAGTGAACTGGGTAGCGAAAACTACGAGCAGTACTTC. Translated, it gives CASSELGSENYEQYF. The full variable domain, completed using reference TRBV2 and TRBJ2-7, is EPEVTQTPSHQVTQMGQEVILRCVPISNHLYFYWYRQILGQKVEFLVSFYNNEISEKSEIFDDQFSVERPDGSNFTLKIRSTKLEDSAMYFCASSELGSENYEQYFGPGTRLTVT.

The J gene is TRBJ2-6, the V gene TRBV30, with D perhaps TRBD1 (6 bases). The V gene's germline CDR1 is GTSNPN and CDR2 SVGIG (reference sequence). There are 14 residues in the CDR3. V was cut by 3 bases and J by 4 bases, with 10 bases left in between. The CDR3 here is CAWSTGTGANVLTF. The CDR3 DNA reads TGTGCCTGGAGCACAGGGACAGGGGCCAACGTCCTGACTTTC.

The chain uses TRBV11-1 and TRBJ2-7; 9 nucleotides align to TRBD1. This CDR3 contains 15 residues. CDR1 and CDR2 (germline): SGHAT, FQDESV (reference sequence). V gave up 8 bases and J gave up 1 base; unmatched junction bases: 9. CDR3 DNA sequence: TGTGCCAGCCGGGCCCAGACAGGGGGTTCCTACGAGCAGTACTTC. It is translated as CASRAQTGGSYEQYF.

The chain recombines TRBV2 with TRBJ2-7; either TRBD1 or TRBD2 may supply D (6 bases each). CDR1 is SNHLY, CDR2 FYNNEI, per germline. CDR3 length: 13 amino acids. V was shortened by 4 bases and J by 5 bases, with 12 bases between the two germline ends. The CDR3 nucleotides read TGTGCCAGCAGTGGTTCGGGGGCCCACGAGCAGTACTTC. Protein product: CASSGSGAHEQYF.

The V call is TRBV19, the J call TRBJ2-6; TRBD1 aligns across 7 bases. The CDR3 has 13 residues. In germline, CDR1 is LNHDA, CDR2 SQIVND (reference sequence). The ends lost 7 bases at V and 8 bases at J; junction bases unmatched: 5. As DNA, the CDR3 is TGTGCCAGTAATCCGACAGGGCCCAACGTCCTGACTTTC. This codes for CASNPTGPNVLTF.

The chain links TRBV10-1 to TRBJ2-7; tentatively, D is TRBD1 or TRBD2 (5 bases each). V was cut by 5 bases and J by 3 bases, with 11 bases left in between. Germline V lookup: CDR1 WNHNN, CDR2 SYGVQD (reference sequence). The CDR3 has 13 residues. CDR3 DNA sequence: TGCGCCAGCAGTTTTGGTGGGGGCTACGAGCAGTACTTC. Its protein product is CASSFGGGYEQYF.

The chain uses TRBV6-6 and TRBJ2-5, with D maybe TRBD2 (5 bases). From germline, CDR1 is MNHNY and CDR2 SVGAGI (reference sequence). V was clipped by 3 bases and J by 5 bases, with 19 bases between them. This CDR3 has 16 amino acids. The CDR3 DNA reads TGTGCCAGCAGTTATGGCCGAGTTAGCGTAGGGGAGACCCAGTACTTC. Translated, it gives CASSYGRVSVGETQYF.